This is a list of T cell receptor beta chains from one sample in a study of OX40 agonist ivuxolimab in advanced cancers. The assay was immunoSEQ multiplex PCR, and TCRdb's table has in-frame clones only and misses some. The sample has approximately 20,000 clones; about 77% are singletons. The sample here was CD4+ or CD8+ T cells sorted from blood, taken in a trial of the OX40 agonist ivuxolimab. The receptors come from an adult with an advanced solid tumor such as melanoma, head and neck, liver or kidney cancer. Each CDR3 is given with its conserved first and last residue. The D gene is left open where the match is weak. Some rows mark clone size as missing; the rest say once, few, many or name a class of expanded clone.

j_call	clone_size	v_call	d_call	cdr3_nt	cdr3_aa
TRBJ2-5	-	TRBV2	TRBD2	TGTGCCAGCACGGGACTAGCGGGAGGGCGGAGAGAGACCCAGTACTTC	CASTGLAGGRRETQYF
TRBJ2-3	-	TRBV4-3	-	TGCGCCAGCAGCCAAGAGGCGCCTAGCACAGATACGCAGTATTTT	CASSQEAPSTDTQYF
TRBJ2-7	-	TRBV6-5	-	TGTGCCAGCAGTGTCAACTACGAGCAGTACTTC	CASSVNYEQYF
TRBJ1-1	-	TRBV2	-	TGTGCCAGCAGTGAGACAGTGATGAACACTGAAGCTTTCTTT	CASSETVMNTEAFF
TRBJ2-3	once	TRBV2	TRBD2	TGTGCCAGCAGCGGACTAGCGGGAGAGCAGACGCAGTATTTT	CASSGLAGEQTQYF
TRBJ2-3	-	TRBV4-3	TRBD2	TGCGCCAGCAGCCAAGAAGTAGCTAGCGGCCCAGATACGCAGTATTTT	CASSQEVASGPDTQYF
TRBJ2-7	once	TRBV7-9	TRBD1	TGTGCCAGCAGCTTAGTTCCGGGACAGGGGAACGACGAGCAGTACTTC	CASSLVPGQGNDEQYF
TRBJ2-7	-	TRBV4-1	-	TGCGCCAGCAGCCGTTATTCCGGGACAACCTACGAGCAGTACTTC	CASSRYSGTTYEQYF
TRBJ2-1	-	TRBV6-6	-	TGTGCCAGCAGTTATAGGACTCCCAGGGACAATGAGCAGTTCTTC	CASSYRTPRDNEQFF
TRBJ2-7	few	TRBV6-1	TRBD2	TGTGCCAGCAGTGACCCGGAGCGGGGCTACGAGCAGTACTTC	CASSDPERGYEQYF
TRBJ1-1	-	TRBV6-6	-	TGTGCCAGCAGTTACTCGACGGTGGGACAAGAAGCTTTCTTT	CASSYSTVGQEAFF
TRBJ2-1	-	TRBV19	TRBD2	TGTGCCAGTAGTCCAATGACTAGCGGGAGGGCCCGGAATGAGCAGTTCTTC	CASSPMTSGRARNEQFF
TRBJ2-2	-	TRBV5-4	TRBD2	TGTGCCAGCAGCGGGCGCGGGGGGGGCACCGGGGAGCTGTTTTTT	CASSGRGGGTGELFF
TRBJ2-1	-	TRBV5-4	TRBD2	TGCGCCAGCAGCCAGGCCGCGCGGGGGAACTACAATGAGCAGTTCTTC	CASSQAARGNYNEQFF